The 12 T cell receptor beta chains below come from one sample, sequenced in a study of graft-versus-host responses after intestinal transplantation. The data were produced by immunoSEQ multiplex PCR, yet TCRdb's version contains in-frame clones alone and is incomplete. The data hold roughly 3,500 clones, with around 70% observed a single time. Graft tissue was processed to release intraepithelial and lamina propria lymphocytes. Sequencing used ileum tissue, obtained about 920 days after intestinal transplantation. The receptors stem from a human patient who received an intestinal transplant, so some T cells may come from the graft donor.

The chain uses TRBV19 and TRBJ2-1, with 9 nucleotides matching TRBD2. The CDR3 has 19 amino acids. Trimming cost V 0 bases and J 8 bases; bases outside gene matches: 17. From germline, CDR1 is LNHDA and CDR2 SQIVND (reference sequence). The CDR3 region has the DNA TGTGCCAGTAGTATAGATCCCTTTGGAGCGGGGGGCTCTCTCGATGAGCAGTTCTTC. It encodes CASSIDPFGAGGSLDEQFF.

This chain links TRBV11-2 with TRBJ1-5; no definite D call. V gave up 5 bases and J gave up 5 bases, with 10 bases separating them. In germline, CDR1 is SGHAT, CDR2 FQNNGV. This CDR3 has 13 residues. CDR3 protein: CASSLRRDQPQHF. The CDR3 DNA reads TGTGCCAGCAGCCTACGAAGAGATCAGCCCCAGCATTTT.

The rearrangement joins TRBV7-2 to TRBJ2-2, with 10 bases fitting TRBD2. Unmatched junction bases numbered 7, after V lost 5 bases and J lost 7 bases. The CDR3 is 15 amino acids. The germline CDR1 and CDR2 sequences are SGHTA and FQGNSA. The CDR3 coding sequence is TGTGCCAGCAGCCAAACTAGCGGGGAAGGCGGGGAGCTGTTTTTT. It yields the protein CASSQTSGEGGELFF. Combining the CDR3 with reference TRBV7-2 and TRBJ2-2 gives the whole variable domain GAGVSQSPSNKVTEKGKDVELRCDPISGHTALYWYRQSLGQGLEFLIYFQGNSAPDKSGLPSDRFSAERTGGSVSTLTIQRTQQEDSAVYLCASSQTSGEGGELFFGEGSRLTVL.

The J gene is TRBJ1-2, the V gene TRBV10-3, with a possible D match to TRBD1 (5 bases). Germline V gives CDR1 ENHRY, CDR2 SYGVKD. V lost 6 bases and J lost 5, with 13 bases in between. The CDR3 is 13 amino acids. This chain's CDR3 is CAISPGPIYGYTF. DNA for the CDR3: TGTGCCATCAGCCCGGGACCTATATATGGCTACACCTTC.

The chain couples TRBV5-8 to TRBJ2-7; no clear D gene. The germline V gene has CDR1 SGHTS and CDR2 YDEGEE. This CDR3 is 13 amino acids long. V was shortened by 2 bases and J by 7 bases, with 13 bases between the two germline ends. CDR3 sequence reads: CASSLDHEWEQYF. CDR3 sequence (DNA): TGTGCCAGCAGCTTAGATCACGAATGGGAGCAGTACTTC.

The chain has TRBV7-8 and TRBJ1-5; D is undetermined. CDR1 is SGHVS, CDR2 FQNEAQ, per germline. V lost 5 bases, J lost 6 bases, and 17 bases lay in between. This CDR3 region has 15 residues. The CDR3 DNA reads TGTGCCAGCAGCCCCTTTATGGGCGAAAGTCAGCCCCAGCATTTT. Its translation: CASSPFMGESQPQHF.

This clone was found a few times. The chain carries TRBV5-1 and TRBJ2-7; 10 positions agree with TRBD2. Germline V CDR1 and CDR2: SGHRS, YFSETQ. The CDR3 runs 16 residues. V lost 4 bases, J lost 7 bases, and 14 bases stayed unmatched. CDR3 loop: CASSPGGLAGDIEQYF. CDR3 DNA sequence: TGCGCCAGCAGCCCGGGGGGGCTAGCGGGGGATATAGAGCAGTACTTC.

The chain is built from TRBV9 and TRBJ2-5, with 9 bases lining up with TRBD1. The assigned J gene may be wrong: the sequence end matches TRBJ2-7 better. The germline CDR1 and CDR2 sequences are SGDLS and YYNGEE. This CDR3 contains 15 residues. DNA for the CDR3: TGTGCCAGCAGCCCGGGGACAGGGTACGACGACGAGCAGTACTTC. Its protein is CASSPGTGYDDEQYF.

This sequence joins TRBV5-1 and TRBJ2-3; TRBD2 matches at 8 bases. Losses at the gene ends were 6 bases for V and 5 bases for J; bases not matched to a gene: 17. The germline V gene encodes CDR1 SGHRS and CDR2 YFSETQ. This CDR3 has 17 residues. CDR3 loop: CASMGGSREAVGDTQYF. CDR3 nucleotide sequence: TGCGCCAGCATGGGAGGGTCGCGGGAGGCTGTTGGAGATACGCAGTATTTT.

This clone was seen a few times. The rearrangement links TRBV6-5 to TRBJ2-5; no definite D call. There are 13 residues in the CDR3. The V and J ends lost 0 bases and 0 bases respectively, with 2 bases between them. Germline V gene lookup returns CDR1 MNHEY and CDR2 SVGAGI. The DNA of the CDR3 is TGTGCCAGCAGTTACTCCAACCAAGAGACCCAGTACTTC. It codes for CASSYSNQETQYF.

CDR3 loop: CASSPGKRRGGCNQPQHF. The CDR3 coding sequence is TGTGCCAGCAGTCCCGGTAAGAGGAGGGGAGGGTGCAATCAGCCCCAGCATTTT. This chain links TRBV27 with TRBJ1-5; tentative D call: TRBD1 (5 bases). With 5 bases removed from V and 2 bases from J, the gap between germline ends came to 22 bases. The CDR3 spans 18 residues. Germline V gene data show CDR1 as MNHEY and CDR2 as SMNVEV (reference sequence).

The chain combines TRBV15 with TRBJ1-1; D is undetermined. Trimming left V 6 bases short and J 1 base short, with 15 bases between. CDR1 is LNHNV and CDR2 is YYDKDF in the germline V gene (reference sequence). This CDR3 region has 15 residues. The CDR3, as DNA: TGTGCCACCAGTCCCCTGCGAAGTGCGAACACTGAAGCTTTCTTT. Translating it yields CATSPLRSANTEAFF.